What follows describes a single TCR beta chain. Its antigen is unknown. Qualities for individual bases were not recorded, and no much larger clone is one base off. RNA was extracted using the RNeasy kit, and roughly 0.5 to 1 microgram was reverse transcribed with random hexamers. TCR beta CDR3 regions were amplified with the immunoSEQ multiplex PCR assay covering 54 Vbeta and 13 Jbeta segments. Bias from PCR amplification was corrected by using a synthetic template baseline for primer optimization and for computational correction. Per the source publication's procedure: Reads were annotated to V, D and J genes according to IMGT and were analyzed with immunoSEQ Analyzer, with only productive sequences retained. Clonality was computed as one minus Shannon entropy normalized by log2 of the number of productive unique sequences. For each patient and control, public and private clones were evaluated among the 100 most prevalent clones. Susac-specific clones were defined as absent from healthy and MS cohorts, 800 to 1,200 published viral clones and other ImmuneACCESS disease sequences. TCRdb trimmed the raw reads at Q25, called clones with MiXCR and kept productive beta chains. Each CDR3 protein gets just one entry, which takes the most common genes and DNA from the rows behind it. The V and J calls, along with clone size, are taken from TCRdb and not from the paper's own processing. In this sample the table shows roughly 160,000 distinct CDR3 sequences, about 95% of which occur a single time. Roughly 0.14% of the sample belongs to the ten largest clones.

The data were taken from a study of CD8 T cells in Susac syndrome (dated by TCRdb to between 2018 and 2021). Notes on the research overall: The study used repertoire sequencing to test whether antigen drove CD8+ T cell activation and differentiation in Susac syndrome.

Peripheral blood CD8+ and CD4+ T cells from healthy donors, Susac syndrome patients and multiple sclerosis patients were profiled by high-throughput TCR beta sequencing. The healthy donors served as controls matched for age and sex. Bulk CD8+ and CD4+ T cells were purified by magnetic negative isolation, while CD8+ TEMRA cells were enriched using FACS. Blood was drawn into EDTA tubes, processed within 24 hours, and PBMCs were isolated by density gradient centrifugation. PBMCs intended for TCR sequencing were frozen in liquid nitrogen and were later thawed in a 37 degrees C water bath. The sorted or isolated CD4+, CD8+ and CD8+ TEMRA cells reached a purity of at least 90%. Overall study results and their limits: The number of individuals in the TCR sequencing and HLA analysis was recognized as being relatively small.

The CDR3 measures 12 amino acids from cysteine to phenylalanine. CDR3 DNA only is kept here, 36 bases in frame from base 1. Reading the germline V gene gives CDR1 MNHNS and CDR2 SASEGT. V was cut back by 6 bases and J by 3 bases, leaving a gap of 7 bases between them. This receptor was identified in a human donor in good health. The sequence is built from TRBV6-1 and TRBJ2-3; too little of a D gene remains to name it. Sequenced input: CD4+ T cells from PBMCs. The CDR3 protein is CASRALTDTQYF. The base sequence is TGTGCCAGCAGGGCCCTGACAGATACGCAGTATTTT.